The rows below give T cell receptor beta chains drawn from one sample of a study of T-cell reconstitution after alpha-beta-depleted transplantation in children. TCRdb used MiXCR to reprocess the PCR reads, holding one entry per CDR3 protein. The table has fewer than 400,000 distinct CDR3 sequences, 23% seen once; the top ten hold approximately 11%. The sample consisted of PBMCs, mostly from graft donor cells, taken 180 days after TCRalphabeta/CD19-depleted stem cell transplant. Source of these receptors: a male patient between 5 and 17 years old who had a stem cell transplant for acute lymphoblastic leukemia, so the T cells may come from the graft donor. The CDR3 runs from the conserved cysteine through the conserved F or W. The D gene is left open where the match is weak. Clone size is stated in some rows and not others, as once, few, many or a class when expanded.

j_gene: TRBJ1-4
len: 14
d_gene: .
v_gene: TRBV6-5
abundance: .
CDR3nt: TGTGCCAGCAGTTACTGGGGGGAGAATGAAAAACTGTTTTTT
CDR3aa: CASSYWGENEKLFF

j_gene: TRBJ2-1
len: 15
d_gene: TRBD2
v_gene: TRBV6-1
abundance: .
CDR3nt: TGTGCCAGCACCCGGAGCGGGAGGGCCTACAATGAGCAGTTCTTC
CDR3aa: CASTRSGRAYNEQFF

j_gene: TRBJ2-3
len: 13
d_gene: TRBD2
v_gene: TRBV29-1
abundance: .
CDR3nt: TGCAGCGTTGCTAGCGGGTTCACAGATACGCAGTATTTT
CDR3aa: CSVASGFTDTQYF

j_gene: TRBJ2-1
len: 14
d_gene: .
v_gene: TRBV7-3
abundance: few
CDR3nt: TGTGCCAGCAGCTTAACTAGCATCAACAATGAGCAGTTCTTC
CDR3aa: CASSLTSINNEQFF

j_gene: TRBJ2-5
len: 13
d_gene: .
v_gene: TRBV18
abundance: .
CDR3nt: TGTGCCAGCTCACCTTTAGTCCCGGAGACCCAGTACTTC
CDR3aa: CASSPLVPETQYF

j_gene: TRBJ2-7
len: 18
d_gene: TRBD2
v_gene: TRBV5-1
abundance: .
CDR3nt: TGCGCCAGCAGCCCGGGACTAGCGGGAGATTTAAGAAATCGCGAGCAGTACTTC
CDR3aa: CASSPGLAGDLRNREQYF

j_gene: TRBJ2-2
len: 18
d_gene: TRBD1
v_gene: TRBV11-1
abundance: few
CDR3nt: TGTGCCAGCAGCTTAACCAGACAGGGGAGGAGGAACACCGGGGAGCTGTTTTTT
CDR3aa: CASSLTRQGRRNTGELFF

j_gene: TRBJ2-2
len: 17
d_gene: .
v_gene: TRBV6-1
abundance: .
CDR3nt: TGTGCCAGCCTCACCCTTCGGTTACGGGGGAACACCGGGGAGCTGTTTTTT
CDR3aa: CASLTLRLRGNTGELFF

j_gene: TRBJ1-2
len: 16
d_gene: .
v_gene: TRBV2
abundance: .
CDR3nt: TGTGCCAGCAGTGAACCACGGGCCCCCCGGGACTATGGCTACACCTTC
CDR3aa: CASSEPRAPRDYGYTF

j_gene: TRBJ2-5
len: 16
d_gene: .
v_gene: TRBV4-1
abundance: .
CDR3nt: TGCGCCAGCAGCCCTAGATTCCACAGTTATGTGGAGACCCAGTACTTC
CDR3aa: CASSPRFHSYVETQYF

j_gene: TRBJ2-1
len: 13
d_gene: TRBD2
v_gene: TRBV12-3/TRBV12-4
abundance: .
CDR3nt: TGTGCCACCGCGGCGGGAGACGACTTTGAGCAGTTCTTC
CDR3aa: CATAAGDDFEQFF

j_gene: TRBJ2-7
len: 15
d_gene: .
v_gene: TRBV21-1
abundance: few
CDR3nt: TGTGCCAGCGCCGGTACCGGGACAAGGATCTACGAGCAGTACTTC
CDR3aa: CASAGTGTRIYEQYF

j_gene: TRBJ2-1
len: 15
d_gene: .
v_gene: TRBV20-1
abundance: many
CDR3nt: TGCAGTGCTAGAGATCTGGTACTCTCCTACAATGAGCAGTTCTTC
CDR3aa: CSARDLVLSYNEQFF

j_gene: TRBJ1-2
len: 11
d_gene: .
v_gene: TRBV6-6
abundance: .
CDR3nt: TGTGCCAGCCGGAGCGACTATGGCTACACCTTC
CDR3aa: CASRSDYGYTF

j_gene: TRBJ2-1
len: 16
d_gene: .
v_gene: TRBV10-3
abundance: few
CDR3nt: TGTGCCATCAGTGAGTCACGGGGCCTCAACTACAATGAGCAGTTCTTC
CDR3aa: CAISESRGLNYNEQFF

j_gene: TRBJ2-1
len: 15
d_gene: TRBD2
v_gene: TRBV20-1
abundance: few
CDR3nt: TGCAGTGCTAGAGATAGGAGCGGGAGTAAGGATGAGCAGTTCTTC
CDR3aa: CSARDRSGSKDEQFF

j_gene: TRBJ2-7
len: 17
d_gene: TRBD2
v_gene: TRBV4-1
abundance: .
CDR3nt: TGCGCCAGCAGCCAAGGGGCGTCTAGCGGGAGGGACGACGAGCAGTACTTC
CDR3aa: CASSQGASSGRDDEQYF

j_gene: TRBJ1-1
len: 13
d_gene: .
v_gene: TRBV12-3/TRBV12-4
abundance: few
CDR3nt: TGTGCCAGCACCCTAGTTTGGGGAAATGAAGCTTTCTTT
CDR3aa: CASTLVWGNEAFF

j_gene: TRBJ2-3
len: 13
d_gene: .
v_gene: TRBV7-2
abundance: few
CDR3nt: TGTGCCAGCAGCCGACCGGAGGTAGATACGCAGTATTTT
CDR3aa: CASSRPEVDTQYF

j_gene: TRBJ2-5
len: 17
d_gene: TRBD2
v_gene: TRBV7-8
abundance: .
CDR3nt: TGTGCCAGCAGCTTAGGTCTCACTAGCGGGAGGATGGAGACCCAGTACTTC
CDR3aa: CASSLGLTSGRMETQYF

j_gene: TRBJ2-7
len: 13
d_gene: .
v_gene: TRBV7-9
abundance: few
CDR3nt: TGTGCCAGCAGCTTAGAGGATGACTACGAGCAGTACTTC
CDR3aa: CASSLEDDYEQYF

j_gene: TRBJ2-7
len: 16
d_gene: .
v_gene: TRBV18
abundance: .
CDR3nt: TGTGCCAGCTCACTCCTTATGGGTCCAAGGATTCTCGAGCAGTACTTC
CDR3aa: CASSLLMGPRILEQYF

j_gene: TRBJ1-5
len: 12
d_gene: .
v_gene: TRBV15
abundance: few
CDR3nt: TGTGCCACCAGAAACCCCTTCCAGCCCCAGCATTTT
CDR3aa: CATRNPFQPQHF

j_gene: TRBJ2-7
len: 15
d_gene: .
v_gene: TRBV5-1
abundance: few
CDR3nt: TGCGCCAGCAGCAGGGGGACGGTATCGGCCTACGAGCAGTACTTC
CDR3aa: CASSRGTVSAYEQYF

j_gene: TRBJ1-2
len: 16
d_gene: .
v_gene: TRBV24-1
abundance: few
CDR3nt: TGTGCCACCAGTGATCCTCGTGTTGAGACCCTCTATGGCTACACCTTC
CDR3aa: CATSDPRVETLYGYTF

j_gene: TRBJ1-2
len: 15
d_gene: .
v_gene: TRBV5-1
abundance: few
CDR3nt: TGCGCCAGCAGCCCTTGGCGGGGCATAGACTATGGCTACACCTTC
CDR3aa: CASSPWRGIDYGYTF

j_gene: TRBJ1-2
len: 15
d_gene: TRBD1
v_gene: TRBV6-5
abundance: .
CDR3nt: TGTGCCAGCAGTTCGATTCGGGACAGGGCCTATGGCTACACCTTC
CDR3aa: CASSSIRDRAYGYTF

j_gene: TRBJ2-2
len: 16
d_gene: .
v_gene: TRBV15
abundance: .
CDR3nt: TGTGCCACCAGCAGGCCTCCGACACATTCCACCGGGGAGCTGTTTTTT
CDR3aa: CATSRPPTHSTGELFF

j_gene: TRBJ2-1
len: 15
d_gene: .
v_gene: TRBV5-1
abundance: .
CDR3nt: TGCGCCAGCAGCTTGGATCCCTCACCGGGGAGAGGAGAGTTCTTC
CDR3aa: CASSLDPSPGRGEFF

j_gene: TRBJ2-1
len: 16
d_gene: TRBD2
v_gene: TRBV7-2
abundance: many
CDR3nt: TGTGCCAGCAGCTTAGTTTTAGCGGGAGTTACGAATGAGCAGTTCTTC
CDR3aa: CASSLVLAGVTNEQFF

j_gene: TRBJ1-2
len: 14
d_gene: TRBD1
v_gene: TRBV3-1
abundance: .
CDR3nt: TGTGCCAGCAGCCACCCGACAGGGGGCTATGGCTACACCTTC
CDR3aa: CASSHPTGGYGYTF

j_gene: TRBJ2-4
len: 13
d_gene: .
v_gene: TRBV20-1
abundance: .
CDR3nt: TGCAGGGCTAGAGGGACTTTGTGCGACATTCAGTACTTC
CDR3aa: CRARGTLCDIQYF

j_gene: TRBJ2-7
len: 14
d_gene: TRBD2
v_gene: TRBV5-5
abundance: .
CDR3nt: TGTGCCAGCAGCCCACGGACTAGCTTCCACGAGCAGTACTTC
CDR3aa: CASSPRTSFHEQYF

j_gene: TRBJ1-5
len: 13
d_gene: .
v_gene: TRBV5-1
abundance: .
CDR3nt: TGCGCCAGCAGCTTGGTCTTCGGTCAGCCCCAGCATTTT
CDR3aa: CASSLVFGQPQHF

j_gene: TRBJ1-1
len: 9
d_gene: .
v_gene: TRBV29-1
abundance: many
CDR3nt: TGCAGCGTTTCAGGTGAAGCTTTCTTT
CDR3aa: CSVSGEAFF

j_gene: TRBJ2-3
len: 12
d_gene: .
v_gene: TRBV3-1
abundance: .
CDR3nt: TGTGCCAGCAGCGAACCCCAGCGTACGCAGTATTTT
CDR3aa: CASSEPQRTQYF

j_gene: TRBJ2-3
len: 13
d_gene: .
v_gene: TRBV7-2
abundance: .
CDR3nt: TGTGCCAGCAGCTTCAGCTTCACAGATACGCAGTATTTT
CDR3aa: CASSFSFTDTQYF

j_gene: TRBJ2-1
len: 11
d_gene: .
v_gene: TRBV20-1
abundance: many
CDR3nt: TGCAGTGCTAGGACTCCCAATGAGCAGTTCTTC
CDR3aa: CSARTPNEQFF

j_gene: TRBJ1-1
len: 18
d_gene: TRBD1
v_gene: TRBV3-1
abundance: .
CDR3nt: TGTGCCAGCAGCCAAGTGATCCCGGGACAGATTTTGAACACTGAAGCTTTCTTT
CDR3aa: CASSQVIPGQILNTEAFF

j_gene: TRBJ2-5
len: 15
d_gene: .
v_gene: TRBV9
abundance: .
CDR3nt: TGTGCCAGCAGCGTAGGGGGGAGGACCCAAGAGACCCAGTACTTC
CDR3aa: CASSVGGRTQETQYF

j_gene: TRBJ2-3
len: 15
d_gene: TRBD2
v_gene: TRBV9
abundance: .
CDR3nt: TGTGCCAGCAGCGCGTTTAGCGGGATCACAGATACGCAGTATTTT
CDR3aa: CASSAFSGITDTQYF

j_gene: TRBJ1-5
len: 14
d_gene: TRBD1
v_gene: TRBV20-1
abundance: few
CDR3nt: TGCAGTGCTAGGGGGACAGGGGTGGGCCAGCCCCAGCATTTT
CDR3aa: CSARGTGVGQPQHF

j_gene: TRBJ2-1
len: 14
d_gene: TRBD2
v_gene: TRBV7-2
abundance: few
CDR3nt: TGTGCCAGCAGCTTACTTTCTAGCGGGAGTTTGCAGTTCTTC
CDR3aa: CASSLLSSGSLQFF

j_gene: TRBJ1-4
len: 17
d_gene: TRBD1
v_gene: TRBV7-2
abundance: .
CDR3nt: TGTGCCAGCAGCTTATTGTACCAGGGGGGGGCTAATGAAAAACTGTTTTTT
CDR3aa: CASSLLYQGGANEKLFF

j_gene: TRBJ1-6
len: 14
d_gene: TRBD1
v_gene: TRBV12-3/TRBV12-4
abundance: few
CDR3nt: TGTGCCAGCAGTACACGGGACAGGGGTTCACCCCTCCACTTT
CDR3aa: CASSTRDRGSPLHF

j_gene: TRBJ2-5
len: 12
d_gene: .
v_gene: TRBV20-1
abundance: .
CDR3nt: TGCAGTGCTTGGTCACAGCAAGAGACCCAGTACTTC
CDR3aa: CSAWSQQETQYF

j_gene: TRBJ1-2
len: 16
d_gene: TRBD1
v_gene: TRBV7-9
abundance: .
CDR3nt: TGTGCCAGCAGCTCCGACGGGACAGGGGGCGCCTATGGCTACACCTTC
CDR3aa: CASSSDGTGGAYGYTF

j_gene: TRBJ2-7
len: 18
d_gene: .
v_gene: TRBV13
abundance: .
CDR3nt: TGTGCCAGCAGCTTCTACTTCGTTAGCGCCCCATCAATGCACGAGCAGTACTTC
CDR3aa: CASSFYFVSAPSMHEQYF

j_gene: TRBJ1-2
len: 15
d_gene: TRBD1
v_gene: TRBV27
abundance: few
CDR3nt: TGTGCCAGCAGTTCGTGGACAGGGGGCAATGTAGGCTACACCTTC
CDR3aa: CASSSWTGGNVGYTF

j_gene: TRBJ2-7
len: 14
d_gene: TRBD1
v_gene: TRBV15
abundance: .
CDR3nt: TGTGCCACCAGCAACCGGGACAGGGGGCGAGAGCAGTACTTC
CDR3aa: CATSNRDRGREQYF

j_gene: TRBJ2-1
len: 14
d_gene: .
v_gene: TRBV4-1
abundance: .
CDR3nt: TGCGCCAGCAGCCAAGTAACCCAATACAATGAGCAGTTCTTC
CDR3aa: CASSQVTQYNEQFF

j_gene: TRBJ1-2
len: 13
d_gene: TRBD1
v_gene: TRBV20-1
abundance: .
CDR3nt: TGCAGTGTTGGGACAGAACTCCCCTATGGCTACACCTTC
CDR3aa: CSVGTELPYGYTF

j_gene: TRBJ2-7
len: 15
d_gene: .
v_gene: TRBV5-5
abundance: few
CDR3nt: TGTGCCAGCAGCTTGGCCTCGGGCAGAATCTACGAGCAGTACTTC
CDR3aa: CASSLASGRIYEQYF